A selection of T cell receptor beta chains follows, all from one sample in a study of CD8 T cells in ankylosing spondylitis. TCRdb itself ran the 5' RACE reads through MiXCR, one entry per CDR3 protein. The sample records a few hundred thousand distinct CDR3 sequences, more than 20% being singletons. What was sequenced was blood, either unsorted or a sorted T cell fraction (not recorded which). These receptors were collected from a male donor with ankylosing spondylitis. Each CDR3 is given with its conserved first and last residue. D genes are given only for firm matches. Part of the rows lack a size; the others show once, few, many or a class for expanded clones.

size,V,D,J,DNA,CDR3
NA,TRBV5-5,NA,TRBJ2-7,TGTGCCAGCAGCTTGAGAGGACTAAGCGAGCAGTACTTC,CASSLRGLSEQYF
NA,TRBV6-5,NA,TRBJ2-5,TGTGCCAGCAGTTACTCGAAAGGGATACAAGAGACCCAGTACTTC,CASSYSKGIQETQYF
NA,TRBV13,NA,TRBJ1-1,TGTGCCAGCAGCCCTCGGCGGGCCCCAAACACTGAAGCTTTCTTT,CASSPRRAPNTEAFF
NA,TRBV14,TRBD2,TRBJ2-5,TGTGCCAGCAGCCAACCTAGCGGGAGGGACCAAGAGACCCAGTACTTC,CASSQPSGRDQETQYF
NA,TRBV29-1,NA,TRBJ1-1,TGCAGCGGGGGACAATGGGGCACTGAAGCTTTCTTT,CSGGQWGTEAFF
NA,TRBV15,NA,TRBJ2-1,TGTGCCACCAGCAGAGATACACAGGGGGGGAATGAGCAGTTCTTC,CATSRDTQGGNEQFF
many,TRBV12-3/TRBV12-4,NA,TRBJ1-1,TGTGCCAGCAGTTTAGTGAACAGCTTGAACACTGAAGCTTTCTTT,CASSLVNSLNTEAFF
NA,TRBV14,TRBD2,TRBJ2-2,TGTGCCAGCAGCCAAGATTCACTAGCGGGAGCACTGGGGGACACCGGGGAGCTGTTTTTT,CASSQDSLAGALGDTGELFF
NA,TRBV9,TRBD1,TRBJ1-3,TGTGCCAGCAGCGTACGCCCCCGGACAGGGGACTCTGGAAACACCATATATTTT,CASSVRPRTGDSGNTIYF
NA,TRBV9,TRBD2,TRBJ2-3,TGTGCCAGCAGCGTAGCAACGACTAGCGGGTACCCAGATACGCAGTATTTT,CASSVATTSGYPDTQYF
NA,TRBV20-1,TRBD2,TRBJ2-7,TGCAGTGCCGCAGGACTAGCGGGAGGCCACGAGCAGTACTTC,CSAAGLAGGHEQYF
many,TRBV25-1,TRBD2,TRBJ2-7,TGTGCCACCACCGGGACTAGCGGGAGTTCCCACGAGCAGTACTTC,CATTGTSGSSHEQYF
NA,TRBV4-2,TRBD2,TRBJ2-1,TGTGCCAGCAGCCAAGGGGGACGGGCTAGCGGATCTTACAATGAGCAGTTCTTC,CASSQGGRASGSYNEQFF
few,TRBV20-1,NA,TRBJ2-7,TGCAGTGCTTACGGGAACCTAGACTCCTACGAGCAGTACTTC,CSAYGNLDSYEQYF
few,TRBV27,TRBD2,TRBJ2-1,TGTGCCAGCAGTCGACTAGCGGGAGCGTCCGCTCCCTACAATGAGCAGTTCTTC,CASSRLAGASAPYNEQFF
few,TRBV5-1,TRBD2,TRBJ2-7,TGCGCCAGCGGCAGCGGGAGATACGAGCAGTACTTC,CASGSGRYEQYF
few,TRBV20-1,TRBD1,TRBJ1-2,TGCAGTGCCGCCTGGGACAGGGCGGTTGGCTACACCTTC,CSAAWDRAVGYTF
NA,TRBV2,TRBD1,TRBJ2-3,TGTGCCAGCAGCCCAGACAGGGGCTCGGGGCCAGATACGCAGTATTTT,CASSPDRGSGPDTQYF
NA,TRBV5-1,NA,TRBJ1-2,TGCGCCAGCAGCTTGGAGCAAGCAGGCCAGGCCTATGGCTACACCTTC,CASSLEQAGQAYGYTF
NA,TRBV29-1,NA,TRBJ2-7,TGCAGCGTGAGATTGGGGCAGTCCTACGAGCAGTACTTC,CSVRLGQSYEQYF
NA,TRBV5-1,NA,TRBJ2-1,TGCGCCAGCAGCTTGGGGTCGGGAGTCGGATACAATGAGCAGTTCTTC,CASSLGSGVGYNEQFF
few,TRBV5-1,NA,TRBJ2-3,TGCGCCAGCAGCTTGGCAGTTGTGTTCCCAGATACGCAGTATTTT,CASSLAVVFPDTQYF
NA,TRBV28,NA,TRBJ2-2,TGTGCCAGCAGTCCCCTAATCACGTACACCGGGGAGCTGTTTTTT,CASSPLITYTGELFF
NA,TRBV7-8,TRBD1,TRBJ2-5,TGTGCCAGCAGCCCGCGTACTCGGACAGGAAAAGAGACCCAGTACTTC,CASSPRTRTGKETQYF
NA,TRBV29-1,NA,TRBJ2-7,TGCAGCGTTGGTCGAGGGGAGAGGGAGCAGTACTTC,CSVGRGEREQYF
NA,TRBV18,TRBD1,TRBJ2-1,TGTGCCAGCTCACCAAGGACAGGTGTCTCCTACAATGAGCAGTTCTTC,CASSPRTGVSYNEQFF
NA,TRBV29-1,TRBD2,TRBJ2-3,TGCAGCGTCGAGCGGGGGCAAGCGCAGTATTTT,CSVERGQAQYF
NA,TRBV20-1,TRBD1,TRBJ1-1,TGCAGTGCAAAACAGGGGGTAATGAACACTGAAGCTTTCTTT,CSAKQGVMNTEAFF
NA,TRBV5-1,NA,TRBJ1-2,TGCGCCAGCACCTCCGACGGGAGCTATGGCTACACCTTC,CASTSDGSYGYTF
NA,TRBV28,TRBD2,TRBJ2-7,TGTGCCAGCAGTACACCTAGCGGGAACAACAACGAGCAGTACTTC,CASSTPSGNNNEQYF
NA,TRBV5-1,TRBD1,TRBJ1-4,TGCGCCAGCAGCGAGGACAGGGCTGCAACTAATGAAAAACTGTTTTTT,CASSEDRAATNEKLFF
NA,TRBV6-5,TRBD1,TRBJ1-2,TGTGCCAGCAGTTCCATTCCCGGGACAGGGGGCTATGGCTACACCTTC,CASSSIPGTGGYGYTF
few,TRBV20-1,TRBD2,TRBJ2-2,TGCAGTGCTAGACTAGCGGGATTCTCCAGAGGGGAGCTGTTTTTT,CSARLAGFSRGELFF
NA,TRBV7-3,NA,TRBJ1-1,TGTGCCAGCAGCTTATATGAGAACACTGAAGCTTTCTTT,CASSLYENTEAFF
few,TRBV3-1,NA,TRBJ2-7,TGTGCCAGCAGCCAAGATCTTTACCGCCACTACGAGCAGTACTTC,CASSQDLYRHYEQYF
NA,TRBV10-3,NA,TRBJ2-7,TGTGCTACTGGGGGGGCGGGCGGCGAGCAGTACTTC,CATGGAGGEQYF
few,TRBV3-1,NA,TRBJ2-7,TGTGCCAGCAGCCGAAGCGAGAACTACGAGCAGTACTTC,CASSRSENYEQYF
NA,TRBV20-1,NA,TRBJ2-7,TGCAGTGCCCCGGCCAGCTCCTACGAGCAGTACTTC,CSAPASSYEQYF
NA,TRBV18,NA,TRBJ1-1,TGTGCCAGCTCACTCCAAATAGACTTGAACACTGAAGCTTTCTTT,CASSLQIDLNTEAFF
few,TRBV5-1,TRBD1,TRBJ2-7,TGCGCCAGCAGCTGGACCGGGACAGGCTCCTACGAGCAGTACTTC,CASSWTGTGSYEQYF
NA,TRBV25-1,NA,TRBJ1-2,TGTGCCAGCAGTACTGGGGAGGATTGGGGCTATGGCTACACCTTC,CASSTGEDWGYGYTF